Below are 24 T cell receptor beta chains sequenced from a single sample in a study of T cell changes during pregnancy in multiple sclerosis. TCRdb's copy holds only in-frame clones and misses some; the assay was immunoSEQ multiplex PCR. The repertoire includes under 110,000 clones, about 91% of them detected once, and around 3.1% sits in the top ten. The sequences come from peripheral blood, collected in the second trimester of pregnancy. The receptors shown here come from a female donor with multiple sclerosis, enrolled in a pregnancy study.

This CDR3 reads CASSLQPTGSTDTQYF. CDR3 coding DNA: TGTGCCAGCAGCCTGCAACCCACGGGGAGCACAGATACGCAGTATTTT. The chain couples TRBV4-2 to TRBJ2-3; tentative D call: TRBD2 (5 bases). Germline assignment: CDR1 LGHNA and CDR2 YNFKEQ. V was pared by 4 bases and J by 0 bases, with 14 bases between. The CDR3 runs 16 residues.

The chain carries TRBV2 and TRBJ1-4; 8 nucleotides match TRBD1. Germline values: CDR1 SNHLY, CDR2 FYNNEI. J was trimmed by 4 bases and V by 3 bases; bases with no gene match: 4. This CDR3 contains 15 residues. The CDR3 DNA reads TGTGCCAGCAGTGAGACAGGGGCCGATAATGAAAAACTGTTTTTT. Protein product: CASSETGADNEKLFF.

The chain has TRBV7-8 and TRBJ1-4, with 9 bases matching TRBD1. The CDR3 runs 15 residues. Germline V lookup: CDR1 SGHVS, CDR2 FQNEAQ. Germline trimming cut 0 bases from V and 7 bases from J; bases unmatched to any gene: 3. CDR3 residues: CASSLADRGVEKLFF. CDR3 coding DNA: TGTGCCAGCAGCTTAGCCGACAGGGGGGTTGAAAAACTGTTTTTT.

CDR3 residues: CASSLLGTGSQPQHF. CDR3 DNA: TGTGCCAGCAGTTTATTGGGAACGGGAAGTCAGCCCCAGCATTTT. The chain couples TRBV27 to TRBJ1-5; D gene ambiguous. V lost 1 base to trimming and J lost 6 bases, with 13 bases between them. The CDR3 has 15 residues. Germline values: CDR1 MNHEY, CDR2 SMNVEV (reference sequence).

The chain carries TRBV6-4 and TRBJ2-7; D may be TRBD2 (5 bases). V was clipped by 2 bases and J by 6 bases, with 17 bases between them. Germline-derived CDR1 and CDR2 are MRHNA and SNTAGT. The CDR3 contains 15 residues. In DNA form, the CDR3 reads TGTGCCAGCAGTGACCAGCGACGGGAATGGGGCGAGCAGTACTTC. Protein sequence: CASSDQRREWGEQYF.

The chain combines TRBV19 with TRBJ1-5; TRBD1 aligns across 9 bases. J was trimmed by 7 bases and V by 10 bases; bases with no gene match: 8. The germline V gene has CDR1 LNHDA and CDR2 SQIVND (reference sequence). The CDR3 has 13 amino acids. CDR3 nucleotide sequence: TGTGCCACCCAAATTGGGACAGGGCAGCCCCAGCATTTT. It translates to CATQIGTGQPQHF.

The CDR3 bases are TGTGCCAGCAGCCCCCCCCCGGGACTCCGTATTGAGCAGTTCTTC. Protein: CASSPPPGLRIEQFF. The V call is TRBV6-5, the J call TRBJ2-1; D is possibly TRBD2 (6 bases). The germline V gene has CDR1 MNHEY and CDR2 SVGAGI. Trimming took off 6 bases at V and 9 bases at J, with 21 bases between the two ends. CDR3 size: 15 residues.

The chain is built from TRBV19 and TRBJ1-1; no reliable D call. The CDR3 is made up of 14 amino acids. In germline, CDR1 is LNHDA, CDR2 SQIVND (reference sequence). Trimming stripped 3 bases from V and 5 bases from J, with 13 bases between. The CDR3: CASSIAHSRTEAFF. The CDR3 nucleotides read TGTGCCAGTAGTATTGCCCACAGTCGAACTGAAGCTTTCTTT.

This rearrangement joins TRBV7-2 to TRBJ1-5; 7 bases are a match to TRBD1. Germline assignment: CDR1 SGHTA and CDR2 FQGNSA. The V segment lost 5 bases and the J segment 2 bases; nucleotides outside the gene matches: 6. This CDR3 comprises 15 residues. The CDR3 DNA reads TGTGCCAGCAGCCTACAGGGGCCGGGCAATCAGCCCCAGCATTTT. Translation gives CASSLQGPGNQPQHF. The variable domain in full, with the rest retrieved from reference TRBV7-2 and TRBJ1-5, is GAGVSQSPSNKVTEKGKDVELRCDPISGHTALYWYRQSLGQGLEFLIYFQGNSAPDKSGLPSDRFSAERTGGSVSTLTIQRTQQEDSAVYLCASSLQGPGNQPQHFGDGTRLSIL.

This clone was recorded once. The chain couples TRBV19 to TRBJ2-2; D not resolved. Germline V gene lookup returns CDR1 LNHDA and CDR2 SQIVND (reference sequence). V shed 3 bases and J shed 6 bases, with 8 bases lying between them. This CDR3 contains 13 residues. The CDR3 DNA reads as TGTGCCAGTAGTATTGTAGAGGCCGGGGAGCTGTTTTTT. Encoded protein: CASSIVEAGELFF.

The chain's CDR3 is CASSLIGASGSWADTQYF. As DNA, the CDR3 is TGTGCCAGCAGCTTAATTGGGGCTAGCGGGAGTTGGGCAGATACGCAGTATTTT. The genes are TRBV7-3 and TRBJ2-3, with 10 bases fitting TRBD2. Germline V gives CDR1 SGHTA, CDR2 FQGTGA. The length of the CDR3 is 18 residues. V gave up 1 base and J gave up 4 bases; unmatched junction bases: 11.

This chain joins TRBV19 and TRBJ2-5, with a possible D match to TRBD2 (6 bases). V was pared by 8 bases and J by 0 bases, with 13 bases between. The germline CDR1 and CDR2 sequences are LNHDA and SQIVND (reference sequence). The CDR3 is 14 amino acids. Here the CDR3 reads CASGPGSYQETQYF. In DNA form, the CDR3 reads TGTGCCAGTGGCCCCGGGAGCTACCAAGAGACCCAGTACTTC.

The rearrangement links TRBV19 to TRBJ2-7, with TRBD2 identical over 11 bases. Germline-derived CDR1 and CDR2 are LNHDA and SQIVND (reference sequence). With 5 bases clipped from V and 3 bases from J, the junction kept 6 bases outside the gene matches. The CDR3 covers 15 residues. In nucleotides, the CDR3 is TGTGCCAGTAGTGATAGACTAGCGGGATTCTACGAGCAGTACTTC. Translated, it gives CASSDRLAGFYEQYF.

The J gene is TRBJ2-6, the V gene TRBV18, with 7 nucleotides matching TRBD1. From germline, CDR1 is KGHSH and CDR2 LQKENI. With 2 bases clipped from V and 0 bases from J, the junction kept 4 bases outside the gene matches. The length of the CDR3 is 17 residues. CDR3 DNA: TGTGCCAGCTCACCAGAGACAGGGCTCTCTGGGGCCAACGTCCTGACTTTC. Protein product: CASSPETGLSGANVLTF.

The J gene is TRBJ1-2, the V gene TRBV6-1, with a weak D call TRBD1 (5 bases). This CDR3 region has 16 residues. V lost 0 bases and J lost 3, with 14 bases in between. Per the germline V gene, CDR1 is MNHNS and CDR2 is SASEGT. CDR3 amino acids: CASSEALRTLYYGYTF. CDR3 nucleotide sequence: TGTGCCAGCAGTGAAGCGCTTCGGACACTTTACTATGGCTACACCTTC.

The V gene is TRBV5-6, the J gene TRBJ2-7; D is possibly TRBD2 (5 bases). The CDR3 loop spans 14 amino acids. Trimming removed 3 bases at V and 0 bases at J, with 10 bases between. Germline CDR1 and CDR2: SGHDT and YYEEEE. DNA for the CDR3: TGTGCCAGCAGCTACCGGGGTAGCTCCTACGAGCAGTACTTC. This encodes CASSYRGSSYEQYF.

The V and J genes are TRBV7-2 and TRBJ2-7; no clear D. The CDR3 totals 14 residues. V dropped 0 bases and J dropped 7 bases, with 13 bases sitting between them. Germline assignment: CDR1 SGHTA and CDR2 FQGNSA. Written as DNA, the CDR3 is TGTGCCAGCAGCTTAGCCCCGTCGGTCGAAGAGCAGTACTTC. It is translated as CASSLAPSVEEQYF.

The rearrangement links TRBV10-1 to TRBJ2-7; D ambiguous. Between the trimmed V and J ends, which lost 0 bases and 6 bases, there was a span of 6 bases. Germline V CDR1 and CDR2: WNHNN, SYGVQD (reference sequence). The CDR3 has 12 residues. The CDR3 DNA reads as TGCGCCAGCAGTGAGTCAGGAGCCGAGCAGTACTTC. This encodes CASSESGAEQYF.

Points on this clone: The sample has other DNA sequences that encode this CDR3 too. As DNA, the CDR3 is TGTGCCTCCCAGGAAGCTAACTATGGCTACACCTTC. This sequence encodes CASQEANYGYTF. The V call is TRBV28, the J call TRBJ1-2; D is unclear. Germline V CDR1 and CDR2: MDHEN, SYDVKM. The CDR3 extends over 12 amino acids. V was pared by 11 bases and J by 0 bases, with 10 bases between.

V is TRBV28 and J is TRBJ2-1, with 8 positions matching TRBD2. V gave up 7 bases and J gave up 8 bases; unmatched junction bases: 4. CDR3 size: 12 residues. Per the germline V gene, CDR1 is MDHEN and CDR2 is SYDVKM. DNA for the CDR3: TGTGCCAGCACCGAGACTAGCGATGAGCAGTTCTTC. It specifies CASTETSDEQFF.

This clone has only one observation. This rearrangement joins TRBV5-1 to TRBJ2-2; D might be TRBD1 (6 bases). From germline, CDR1 is SGHRS and CDR2 YFSETQ. The CDR3 is 14 residues long. The ends were cut back, 4 bases at V and 5 bases at J, with 12 bases in the middle. The CDR3 reads CASSPDSVTGELFF. CDR3 DNA sequence: TGCGCCAGCAGCCCGGACAGCGTAACCGGGGAGCTGTTTTTT.

This sequence joins TRBV25-1 and TRBJ2-1, with 11 positions matching TRBD2. V dropped 5 bases and J dropped 6; count of bases not matched to a gene: 6. This CDR3 is 15 amino acids long. Germline-derived CDR1 and CDR2 are MGHDK and SYGVNS. In DNA form, the CDR3 reads TGTGCCAGCAGTCCCCTAGCGGGAGGATTCAATGAGCAGTTCTTC. It specifies CASSPLAGGFNEQFF. Together with reference TRBV25-1 and TRBJ2-1, the CDR3 gives the full variable domain: EADIYQTPRYLVIGTGKKITLECSQTMGHDKMYWYQQDPGMELHLIHYSYGVNSTEKGDLSSESTVSRIRTEHFPLTLESARPSHTSQYLCASSPLAGGFNEQFFGPGTRLTVL.

The CDR3 DNA reads as TGTGCCAGCAGCCCACGACTAGCGGGAGGGAACGAGCAGTACTTC. It translates to CASSPRLAGGNEQYF. The chain combines TRBV7-2 with TRBJ2-7; 14 bases line up with TRBD2. Germline V CDR1 and CDR2: SGHTA, FQGNSA. V shed 5 bases, J shed 5 bases, and the junction held 5 bases outside the gene matches. CDR3 length: 15 amino acids.

The count of this clone is one. V and J are TRBV19 and TRBJ2-7; 10 nucleotides line up with TRBD2. The CDR3 has 15 amino acids. J gave up 6 bases and V 5 bases, and 10 bases lay outside the gene matches. The germline CDR1 and CDR2 sequences are LNHDA and SQIVND (reference sequence). The CDR3 DNA sequence: TGTGCCAGTAGTTCCCTGCTAGCGGGAGAGTCCGAGCAGTACTTC. It specifies CASSSLLAGESEQYF.